This is a list of T cell receptor beta chains from one sample in a study of blood T cells in healthy people across ages. TCRdb independently ran MiXCR on the 5' RACE reads; one entry per CDR3 protein. The sample records hundreds of thousands of distinct CDR3 sequences, more than 50% being singletons. Sequenced: blood. These receptors all come from a man aged 35 to 55 in good health. CDR3s include the opening cysteine and the closing phenylalanine or tryptophan. A D gene is named only where the DNA matches it firmly. The size of a clone is reported for some rows only, either as once, few or many, or as a class for expanded clones.

-,TRBJ2-1,TRBV5-6,TRBD1,TGTGCCAGCAGCATCCTCCGGGACAGACAGTTCTTC,CASSILRDRQFF
-,TRBJ2-1,TRBV12-3/TRBV12-4,-,TGTGCCAGCAGTTTTCTACATGAGCAGTTCTTC,CASSFLHEQFF
-,TRBJ2-7,TRBV15,TRBD2,TGTGCCACCAGCAGAGAGTCTAGCGGGAGTTCCGAGCAGTACTTC,CATSRESSGSSEQYF
many,TRBJ2-7,TRBV9,-,TGTGCCAGCAGCGTAGCAGGGGTTACCTACGAGCAGTACTTC,CASSVAGVTYEQYF
-,TRBJ1-2,TRBV6-1,TRBD1,TGTGCCAGCAGTGAAGCCAGACAGGGGTCTGGCTACACCTTC,CASSEARQGSGYTF
-,TRBJ2-2,TRBV12-3/TRBV12-4,TRBD2,TGTGCCAGCACAAACTATAGCGGGGGGCAATACACCGGGGAGCTGTTTTTT,CASTNYSGGQYTGELFF
-,TRBJ1-2,TRBV29-1,-,TGCAGCGTTGAGCGTGGGTTTGGCTACACCTTC,CSVERGFGYTF
-,TRBJ1-2,TRBV3-1,TRBD1,TGTGCCAGCAGCCAAGGGACAGGGTGGCACTATGGCTACACCTTC,CASSQGTGWHYGYTF
-,TRBJ2-3,TRBV20-1,TRBD2,TGCAGTGCTAACCCCCTTGGAGCGGGAGGACTCACAGATACGCAGTATTTT,CSANPLGAGGLTDTQYF
few,TRBJ1-2,TRBV27,-,TGTGCCAGCAGTTTATCGCCGGGGAGTGGCTACACCTTC,CASSLSPGSGYTF
-,TRBJ2-7,TRBV7-2,-,TGTGCCAGCAGCTTATGGGGACTCACCAACTACGAGCAGTACTTC,CASSLWGLTNYEQYF
few,TRBJ2-3,TRBV5-6,TRBD2,TGTGCCAGCAGCTTCGCGGGGGGACCCACAGATACGCAGTATTTT,CASSFAGGPTDTQYF
-,TRBJ1-2,TRBV6-1,TRBD1,TGTGCCAGCGGATACAGGGGGGCATCCTATGGCTACACCTTC,CASGYRGASYGYTF
-,TRBJ2-7,TRBV7-2,TRBD1,TGTGCCAGCAGTCAACAGGGGGCCGTGGGCTACGAGCAGTACTTC,CASSQQGAVGYEQYF
-,TRBJ1-3,TRBV20-1,-,TGCAGTGCTAGACAGGGTTTTGGAAACACCATATATTTT,CSARQGFGNTIYF
-,TRBJ2-7,TRBV6-2/TRBV6-3,-,TGTGCCAGCAGGGGAGGTAGCCGTTTGTTGTACTTC,CASRGGSRLLYF
-,TRBJ2-3,TRBV9,-,TGTGCCAGCAGCGTAGAGGCCTCCAGGGCAGATACGCAGTATTTT,CASSVEASRADTQYF
many,TRBJ2-3,TRBV24-1,-,TGTGCCACCAGTGGCCCCGTCCGGTCCATCCATGAGGGGTCAACAGATACGCAGTATTTT,CATSGPVRSIHEGSTDTQYF
-,TRBJ2-3,TRBV7-2,-,TGTGCCAGCAGCTTAGTAGGTCCTCGGAGTGGGGCAGATACGCAGTATTTT,CASSLVGPRSGADTQYF
-,TRBJ1-6,TRBV5-5,-,TGTGCCAGCAGCTGGGCGGAGGATTCACCCCTCCACTTT,CASSWAEDSPLHF
-,TRBJ2-2,TRBV7-3,-,TGTGCCAGCAGCCCCAGGAGGGGGCTCGGCACCGGGGAGCTGTTTTTT,CASSPRRGLGTGELFF
-,TRBJ2-5,TRBV11-2,-,TGTGCCAGCAGCCAACCCACAGCTGGCGAAGAGACCCAGTACTTC,CASSQPTAGEETQYF
-,TRBJ1-2,TRBV5-1,-,TGCGCCAGCAGCTTGGAGGGTCCGGGCTATGGCTACACCTTC,CASSLEGPGYGYTF